These 27 T cell receptor beta chains originate from one sample sequenced in a study of T cells in Graves' hyperthyroidism and ophthalmopathy. The investigators amplified TCR beta CDR3 regions from RNA transcripts. HTBI primers were used for first-round RT-PCR of the TCR CDR3. Each CDR3 protein is one row after TCRdb ran MiXCR on the multiplex PCR reads. The table records hundreds of thousands of distinct CDR3 sequences, 14% of them present only once. The source material was blood. The receptors here all came from a woman aged 18-29 years with Graves' hyperthyroidism.

This clonotype was seen at least ten times. The chain recombines TRBV28 with TRBJ2-7; D not resolved. The CDR3 is 12 amino acids. The V gene's germline CDR1 is MDHEN and CDR2 SYDVKM. With 5 bases removed from V and 3 bases from J, the gap between germline ends came to 8 bases. The CDR3 DNA reads as TGTGCCAGCAGTGGGCCCGGCTACGAGCAGTACTTC. It is translated as CASSGPGYEQYF.

V and J are TRBV4-1 and TRBJ2-1, with D maybe TRBD2 (6 bases). Germline V lookup: CDR1 MGHRA, CDR2 YSYEKL. The CDR3 sequence is 15 residues long. The germline V and J ends were trimmed by 4 bases and 3 bases, with 13 bases remaining between them. In nucleotides, the CDR3 is TGCGCCAGCAGCCCCAGACTAGTGAACTACAATGAGCAGTTCTTC. This codes for CASSPRLVNYNEQFF.

This chain joins TRBV20-1 and TRBJ1-2; D call uncertain. V gave up 1 base and J gave up 7 bases, with 13 bases separating them. Per the germline V gene, CDR1 is DFQATT and CDR2 is SNEGSKA (reference sequence). The CDR3 length is 13 residues. CDR3 in amino acids: CSARASQMTGYTF. CDR3 coding DNA: TGCAGTGCTAGAGCCTCACAGATGACTGGCTACACCTTC.

This clonotype was counted at least ten times. This rearrangement joins TRBV24-1 to TRBJ2-5, with D tentatively TRBD1 (6 bases). V was pared by 4 bases and J by 1 base, with 9 bases between. Germline V lookup: CDR1 KGHDR, CDR2 SFDVKD. The CDR3 totals 14 residues. CDR3 sequence: CATSDQGSQETQYF. For the CDR3, the DNA is TGTGCCACCAGTGACCAGGGGTCCCAAGAGACCCAGTACTTC.

Many counts were recorded for this clonotype. J is TRBJ2-5 and V is TRBV7-6; D unresolved. V lost 2 bases and J lost 4, with 11 bases in between. CDR3 length: 14 residues. The germline V gene has CDR1 SGHVS and CDR2 FNYEAQ. The CDR3 coding sequence is TGTGCCAGCAGCTTATTCGCTAACGCAGAGACCCAGTACTTC. Protein product: CASSLFANAETQYF.

There are many counts of this clonotype. V usage is TRBV12-3 or TRBV12-4 and J usage is TRBJ2-2; the match to TRBD1 covers 7 bases. The CDR3 has 16 residues. V gave up 6 bases and J gave up 2 bases; unmatched junction bases: 9. The CDR3 loop reads CASRRIYRGNTGELFF. In nucleotides, the CDR3 is TGTGCCAGCAGACGGATTTACAGGGGTAACACCGGGGAGCTGTTTTTT.

This clonotype appeared many times. This chain links TRBV5-1 with TRBJ2-1; TRBD1 aligns across 9 bases. Trimming took 4 bases from V and 4 from J; bases not matched to a gene: 6. This CDR3 is built from 15 residues. In germline, CDR1 is SGHRS, CDR2 YFSETQ. This CDR3 reads CASSPGDRDYNEQFF. CDR3 bases: TGCGCCAGCAGCCCAGGGGACAGGGATTACAATGAGCAGTTCTTC. The complete variable domain, with remaining parts taken from reference TRBV5-1 and TRBJ2-1, reads KAGVTQTPRYLIKTRGQQVTLSCSPISGHRSVSWYQQTPGQGLQFLFEYFSETQRNKGNFPGRFSGRQFSNSRSEMNVSTLELGDSALYLCASSPGDRDYNEQFFGPGTRLTVL.

A few counts support this clonotype. The chain uses TRBV6-5 and TRBJ1-2; 9 positions match TRBD1. This CDR3 region has 14 residues. Germline CDR1 reads MNHEY; CDR2 reads SVGAGI. V was clipped by 2 bases and J by 8 bases; unmatched bases: 6. In DNA form, the CDR3 reads TGTGCCAGCAGTTACGCGGGACAGGGAGTCGGCTACACCTTC. Amino acid sequence: CASSYAGQGVGYTF.

Ten or more counts support this clonotype. The V and J genes are TRBV2 and TRBJ2-1; no reliable D call. Germline V gene data show CDR1 as SNHLY and CDR2 as FYNNEI. CDR3 size: 14 residues. Trimming cost V 4 bases and J 6 bases, with 13 bases left between them. In DNA form, the CDR3 reads TGTGCCAGCAGTGCAAGGGTCGAGCCCAATGAGCAGTTCTTC. Residues: CASSARVEPNEQFF.

A note on this clonotype: A much bigger clone sits one base away, suggesting this may be a read error. The chain combines TRBV7-9 with TRBJ2-7; D perhaps matches TRBD2 (5 bases). V lost 3 bases and J 7 bases, leaving 16 bases between the germline ends. Germline lookup yields CDR1 SEHNR and CDR2 FQNEAQ (reference sequence). The CDR3 consists of 14 residues. DNA for the CDR3: TGTGCCAGCAGCTTGGGGAGTCTGGAAGGTGAGCAGTACTTC. Translation gives CASSLGSLEGEQYF.

The genes are TRBV10-3 and TRBJ2-3; possible D gene TRBD2, 5 bases. The CDR3 consists of 14 residues. Germline CDR1 ENHRY, CDR2 SYGVKD. Trimming removed 2 bases at V and 1 base at J, with 7 bases between. This CDR3 reads CAISEGLGTDTQYF. Here the CDR3 DNA reads TGTGCCATCAGTGAGGGACTTGGCACAGATACGCAGTATTTT.

This clonotype was counted many times. The chain combines TRBV20-1 with TRBJ2-5, with D possibly being TRBD1 (5 bases). CDR1 and CDR2 from the germline V gene are DFQATT and SNEGSKA (reference sequence). The V end was cut by 5 bases, the J end by 2 bases, with 15 bases between. This CDR3 region has 14 residues. The CDR3 DNA sequence: TGCAGTGCTGGGCGGCAGGGCCTACAAGAGACCCAGTACTTC. Amino acids: CSAGRQGLQETQYF.

This clonotype appeared many times. This sequence joins TRBV12-3 or TRBV12-4 and TRBJ2-1; weak D call: TRBD1 (5 bases). The CDR3 consists of 11 residues. With 4 bases removed from V and 8 bases from J, the gap between germline ends came to 6 bases. CDR3 nucleotides: TGTGCCAGCAGTTACAGGCATGAGCAGTTCTTC. Protein: CASSYRHEQFF.

This clonotype was detected many times. The V and J genes are TRBV30 and TRBJ2-5; perhaps TRBD1 as D (6 bases). CDR1 and CDR2 (germline): GTSNPN, SVGIG (reference sequence). V was pared by 1 base and J by 1 base, with 13 bases between. This CDR3 is built from 15 residues. This CDR3 reads CAWSETGTLQETQYF. For the CDR3, the DNA is TGTGCCTGGAGTGAAACTGGGACACTCCAAGAGACCCAGTACTTC.

This clonotype occurred many times. The rearrangement uses TRBV27 and TRBJ1-1, with D maybe TRBD1 (5 bases). The CDR3 runs to 15 residues. Between the trimmed V and J ends, which lost 4 bases and 3 bases, there was a span of 15 bases. Germline CDR1 reads MNHEY; CDR2 reads SMNVEV (reference sequence). CDR3 nucleotide sequence: TGTGCCAGCAGTTCGGGGACCCTTGGGGACACTGAAGCTTTCTTT. Translation: CASSSGTLGDTEAFF.

V is TRBV5-1 and J is TRBJ1-5; D is perhaps TRBD1 (6 bases). The CDR3 is made up of 14 amino acids. The germline gives CDR1 SGHRS, CDR2 YFSETQ. V lost 4 bases and J lost 11, with 19 bases in between. The CDR3, as DNA: TGCGCCAGCAGCCCCGACGGGGGCAGCAGGTCCCAGCATTTT. It encodes CASSPDGGSRSQHF.

This clonotype was detected ten times or more. J is TRBJ1-3 and V is TRBV7-9; D is unclear. Trimming cost V 4 bases and J 1 base, with 8 bases left between them. CDR1 SEHNR and CDR2 FQNEAQ come from the germline V gene (reference sequence). The CDR3 length is 14 residues. This chain's CDR3 is CASSSVQSGNTIYF. CDR3 coding DNA: TGTGCCAGCAGCTCCGTCCAATCTGGAAACACCATATATTTT.

This clonotype has a handful of counts. It may be a read error: a sequence one base away is much more abundant. The chain couples TRBV7-2 to TRBJ2-7, with TRBD2 identical over 10 bases. CDR3 length: 16 amino acids. Germline CDR1 is SGHTA and CDR2 is FQGNSA. Here the CDR3 reads CAGSLVGLARPYEQYF. CDR3 DNA sequence: TGTGCCGGCAGCTTAGTGGGACTAGCGAGACCCTACGAGCAGTACTTC.

This clonotype has only a few counts. The chain has TRBV19 and TRBJ2-2; no clear D. The ends were cut back, 7 bases at V and 1 base at J, with 10 bases in the middle. Germline V gives CDR1 LNHDA, CDR2 SQIVND (reference sequence). The CDR3 is 14 amino acids. CDR3 sequence: CASTRLGNTGELFF. As DNA, the CDR3 is TGTGCCAGTACTCGACTTGGGAACACCGGGGAGCTGTTTTTT.

This chain uses TRBV10-3 with TRBJ2-7; 12 bases agree with TRBD2. Looked up from germline, CDR1 is ENHRY and CDR2 is SYGVKD. V gave up 5 bases and J gave up 6 bases; unmatched junction bases: 5. This CDR3 region has 14 residues. CDR3 sequence reads: CAISLTSGGGEQYF. In DNA form, the CDR3 reads TGTGCCATCAGTCTGACTAGCGGGGGCGGCGAGCAGTACTTC.

This clonotype was observed at least ten times. This rearrangement joins TRBV3-1 to TRBJ2-3; D is unclear. Germline CDR1 LGHDT, CDR2 YNNKEL (reference sequence). Trimming shortened V by 5 bases and J by 3 bases, and 12 bases separated the two germline ends. The CDR3 contains 14 residues. The CDR3 here is CASSEFIETDTQYF. The CDR3 nucleotides are TGTGCCAGCAGCGAGTTTATCGAAACAGATACGCAGTATTTT.

This clonotype was observed many times. The J gene is TRBJ2-3, the V gene TRBV3-1; D call uncertain. Germline assignment: CDR1 LGHDT and CDR2 YNNKEL (reference sequence). Trimming removed 3 bases at V and 6 bases at J, with 10 bases between. The CDR3 runs to 13 residues. CDR3 in amino acids: CASSHRNHDTQYF. CDR3 in DNA: TGTGCCAGCAGCCACCGGAACCATGATACGCAGTATTTT.

This clonotype was seen many times. In DNA, the CDR3 is TGTGCCAGCAGTTATCCGGACAACACCGGGGAGCTGTTTTTT. It codes for CASSYPDNTGELFF. V usage is TRBV6-1 and J usage is TRBJ2-2; no reliable D call. Germline V gene data show CDR1 as MNHNS and CDR2 as SASEGT. V was pared by 5 bases and J by 2 bases, with 9 bases between. The CDR3 spans 14 residues.

This rearrangement joins TRBV5-4 to TRBJ1-4; TRBD1 is a possible D gene (6 bases). This CDR3 region has 16 residues. With 2 bases removed from V and 0 bases from J, the gap between germline ends came to 11 bases. Germline CDR1 SGHNT, CDR2 YYREEE (reference sequence). The CDR3 sequence: CASSFGGRSTNEKLFF. The CDR3 nucleotides read TGTGCCAGCAGCTTCGGGGGCAGGTCAACTAATGAAAAACTGTTTTTT.

This clonotype was recorded many times. Here the CDR3 DNA reads TGTGCCACCGGGGACGTCCAGGATAGCAATCAGCCCCAGCATTTT. As protein: CATGDVQDSNQPQHF. The chain carries TRBV24-1 and TRBJ1-5; weak D call: TRBD1 (5 bases). This CDR3 contains 15 residues. The ends were cut back, 9 bases at V and 0 bases at J, with 14 bases in the middle. CDR1 is KGHDR, CDR2 SFDVKD, per germline.

This clonotype was recorded many times. The chain links TRBV7-9 to TRBJ2-1, with a weak D call TRBD1 (6 bases). V lost 6 bases and J lost 9, with 27 bases in between. CDR3 length equals 17 residues. In germline, CDR1 is SEHNR, CDR2 FQNEAQ (reference sequence). The CDR3 sequence is CASRSGTLAAGDAEQFF. The CDR3 nucleotides read TGTGCCAGCAGATCAGGGACCCTCGCGGCAGGGGATGCTGAGCAGTTCTTC.

Ten or more counts support this clonotype. The chain carries TRBV27 and TRBJ1-5; tentatively, D is TRBD1 (6 bases). CDR3 size: 13 residues. Germline V gene sequence: CDR1 MNHEY, CDR2 SMNVEV (reference sequence). V dropped 4 bases and J dropped 5 bases, with 9 bases sitting between them. CDR3 sequence: CASSYTGYQPQHF. As DNA, the CDR3 is TGTGCCAGCAGTTATACAGGGTATCAGCCCCAGCATTTT.